This entry describes one T cell receptor beta chain. Its target is not known. The CDR3 is 11 residues long. Germline CDR1 and CDR2: DFQATT and SNEGSKA (reference sequence). V was shortened by 2 bases and J by 12 bases, with 10 bases between the two germline ends. The data were taken from a study of regulatory T cells in long-lasting Graves disease. The time point: newly diagnosed GD, antithyroid drugs for less than 3 months. PBMC RNA was the source of the TCR library. Construction of the TCR beta libraries employed iRepertoire HTBI primers in conjunction with Arm-PCR of CDR3 regions. TCRdb used MiXCR to reprocess the multiplex PCR reads, holding one entry per CDR3 protein. The table has roughly 400,000 distinct CDR3 sequences, about a sixth seen once. Study findings and constraints: Among the persistent patients, approximately 2,900 public clonotypes were shared, more than the roughly 990 shared among new patients. The analysis examined peripheral blood only and excluded thyroid tissue.

These same data were also listed under a study on T cells in Graves' hyperthyroidism and ophthalmopathy.

Sequenced here: peripheral blood mononuclear cells (PBMCs), sampled at new diagnosis, from a patient treated with antithyroid drugs. The origin of this receptor is a woman aged 18-30 years with Graves disease. J is TRBJ1-4 and V is TRBV20-1, with a weak D call TRBD1 (5 bases). The CDR3 region has the DNA TGCAGTGCTAGAAGACAGAGAGAACTGTTTTTT. Its protein is CSARRQRELFF.